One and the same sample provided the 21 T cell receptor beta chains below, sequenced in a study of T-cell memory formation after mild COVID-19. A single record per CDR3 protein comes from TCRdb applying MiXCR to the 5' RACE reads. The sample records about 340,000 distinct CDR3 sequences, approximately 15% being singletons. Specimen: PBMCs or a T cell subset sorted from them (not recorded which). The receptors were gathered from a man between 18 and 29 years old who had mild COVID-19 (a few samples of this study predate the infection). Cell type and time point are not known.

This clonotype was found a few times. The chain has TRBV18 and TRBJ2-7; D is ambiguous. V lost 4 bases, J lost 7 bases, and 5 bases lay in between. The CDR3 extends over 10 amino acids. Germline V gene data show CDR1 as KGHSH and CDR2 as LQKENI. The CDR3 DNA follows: TGTGCCAGCTCACTGTGGGAGCAGTACGTC. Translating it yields CASSLWEQYV.

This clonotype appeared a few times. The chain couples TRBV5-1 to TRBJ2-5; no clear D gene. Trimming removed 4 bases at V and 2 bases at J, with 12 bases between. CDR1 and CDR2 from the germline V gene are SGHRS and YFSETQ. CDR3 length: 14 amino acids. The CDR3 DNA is TGCGCCAGCAGCCTGATAGCAGGACAAGAGACCCAGTACTTC. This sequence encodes CASSLIAGQETQYF.

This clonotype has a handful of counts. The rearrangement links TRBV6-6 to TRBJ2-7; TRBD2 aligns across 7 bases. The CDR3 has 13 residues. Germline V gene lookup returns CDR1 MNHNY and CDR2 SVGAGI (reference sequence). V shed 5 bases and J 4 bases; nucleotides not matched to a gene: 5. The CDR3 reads CASSPGTTYEQYF. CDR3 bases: TGTGCCAGCAGTCCCGGGACTACATACGAGCAGTACTTC.

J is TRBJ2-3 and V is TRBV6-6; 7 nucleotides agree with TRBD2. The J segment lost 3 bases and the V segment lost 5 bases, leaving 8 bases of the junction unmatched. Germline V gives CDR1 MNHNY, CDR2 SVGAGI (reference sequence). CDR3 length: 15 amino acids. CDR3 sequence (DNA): TGTGCCAGCAGTCTACCCCCGGGGGGTACAGATACGCAGTATTTT. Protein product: CASSLPPGGTDTQYF.

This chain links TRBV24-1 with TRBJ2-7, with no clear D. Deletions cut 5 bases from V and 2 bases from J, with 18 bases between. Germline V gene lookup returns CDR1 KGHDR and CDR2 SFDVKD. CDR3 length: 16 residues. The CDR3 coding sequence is TGTGCCACCAGTGCTGGGCTGGGGTTAAGGGCCTACGAGCAGTACGTC. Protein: CATSAGLGLRAYEQYV.

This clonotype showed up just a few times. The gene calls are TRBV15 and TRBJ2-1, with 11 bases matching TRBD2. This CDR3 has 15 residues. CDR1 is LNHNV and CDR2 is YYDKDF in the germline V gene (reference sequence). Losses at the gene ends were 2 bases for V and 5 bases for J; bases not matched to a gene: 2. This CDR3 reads CATSRLLAGDNEQFF. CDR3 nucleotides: TGTGCCACCAGCAGACTACTAGCGGGGGACAATGAGCAGTTCTTC.

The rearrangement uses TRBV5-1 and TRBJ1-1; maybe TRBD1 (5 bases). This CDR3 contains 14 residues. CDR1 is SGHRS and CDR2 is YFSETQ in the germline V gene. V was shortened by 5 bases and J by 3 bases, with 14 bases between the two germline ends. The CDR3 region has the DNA TGCGCCAGCAGTCGAAGGGACGGACACACTGAAGCTTTCTTT. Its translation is CASSRRDGHTEAFF.

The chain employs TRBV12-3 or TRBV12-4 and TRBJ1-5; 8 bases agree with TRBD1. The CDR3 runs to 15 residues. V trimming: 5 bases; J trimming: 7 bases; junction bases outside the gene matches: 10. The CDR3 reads CASSGDRGWGQPQHF. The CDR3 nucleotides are TGTGCCAGCAGTGGAGACAGGGGATGGGGCCAGCCCCAGCATTTT.

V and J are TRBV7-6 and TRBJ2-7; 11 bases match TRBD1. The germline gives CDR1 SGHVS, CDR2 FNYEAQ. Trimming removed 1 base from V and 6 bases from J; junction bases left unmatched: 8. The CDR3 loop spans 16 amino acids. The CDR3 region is CASSLVLGQGGGEQYF. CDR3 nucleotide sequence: TGTGCCAGCAGCTTAGTGTTGGGACAGGGGGGCGGCGAGCAGTACTTC.

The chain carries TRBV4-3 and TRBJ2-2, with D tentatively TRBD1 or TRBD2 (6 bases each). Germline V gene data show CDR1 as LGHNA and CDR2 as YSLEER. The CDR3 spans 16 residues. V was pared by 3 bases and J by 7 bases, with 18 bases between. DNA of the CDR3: TGCGCCAGCAGCCAGGGGGGTAACAGGGCTTTCGGGGAGCTGTTTTTT. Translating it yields CASSQGGNRAFGELFF.

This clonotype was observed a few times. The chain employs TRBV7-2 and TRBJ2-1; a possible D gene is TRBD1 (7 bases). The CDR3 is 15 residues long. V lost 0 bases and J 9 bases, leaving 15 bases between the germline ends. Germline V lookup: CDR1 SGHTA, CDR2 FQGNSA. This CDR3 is CASSLARGEVGEQFF. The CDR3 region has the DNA TGTGCCAGCAGCTTAGCCAGGGGGGAGGTGGGTGAGCAGTTCTTC. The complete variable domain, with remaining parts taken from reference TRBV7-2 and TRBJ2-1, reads GAGVSQSPSNKVTEKGKDVELRCDPISGHTALYWYRQSLGQGLEFLIYFQGNSAPDKSGLPSDRFSAERTGGSVSTLTIQRTQQEDSAVYLCASSLARGEVGEQFFGPGTRLTVL.

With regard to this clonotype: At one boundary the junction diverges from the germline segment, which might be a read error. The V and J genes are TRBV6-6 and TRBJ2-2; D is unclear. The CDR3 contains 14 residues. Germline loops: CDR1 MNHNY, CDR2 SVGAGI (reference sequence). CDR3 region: CASRWTGDTGELFF. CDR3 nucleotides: TGTGCCAGCAGATGGACGGGTGACACCGGTGAGCTGTTTTTT.

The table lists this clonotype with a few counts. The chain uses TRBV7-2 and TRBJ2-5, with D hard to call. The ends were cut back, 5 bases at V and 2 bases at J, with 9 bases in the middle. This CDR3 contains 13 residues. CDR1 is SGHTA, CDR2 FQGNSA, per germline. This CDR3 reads CASSVYMQETQYF. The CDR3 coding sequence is TGTGCCAGCAGCGTCTACATGCAAGAGACCCAGTACTTC. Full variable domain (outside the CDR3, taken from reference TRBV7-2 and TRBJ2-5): GAGVSQSPSNKVTEKGKDVELRCDPISGHTALYWYRQSLGQGLEFLIYFQGNSAPDKSGLPSDRFSAERTGGSVSTLTIQRTQQEDSAVYLCASSVYMQETQYFGPGTRLLVL.

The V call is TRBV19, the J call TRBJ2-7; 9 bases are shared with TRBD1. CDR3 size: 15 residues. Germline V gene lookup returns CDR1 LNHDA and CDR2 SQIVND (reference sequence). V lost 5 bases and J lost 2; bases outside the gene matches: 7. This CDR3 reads CASSQTGGAAYEQYV. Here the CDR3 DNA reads TGTGCCAGTAGTCAAACAGGGGGCGCCGCCTACGAGCAGTACGTC.

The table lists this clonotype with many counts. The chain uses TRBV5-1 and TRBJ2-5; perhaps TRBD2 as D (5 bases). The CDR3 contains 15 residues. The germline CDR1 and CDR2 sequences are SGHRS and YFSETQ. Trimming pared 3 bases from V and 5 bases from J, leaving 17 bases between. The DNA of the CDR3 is TGCGCCAGCAGCTCCACTCCGGGATACGGGGAGACCCAGTACTTC. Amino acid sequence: CASSSTPGYGETQYF.

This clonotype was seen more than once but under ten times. In nucleotides, the CDR3 is TGTGCCAGAACGGGACAGTTCTCTGGAAACACCATATATTTT. Translating it yields CARTGQFSGNTIYF. The chain carries TRBV2 and TRBJ1-3; TRBD1 matches at 7 bases. CDR1 and CDR2 from the germline V gene are SNHLY and FYNNEI. This CDR3 has 14 residues. V lost 9 bases, J lost 0 bases, and 5 bases stayed unmatched.

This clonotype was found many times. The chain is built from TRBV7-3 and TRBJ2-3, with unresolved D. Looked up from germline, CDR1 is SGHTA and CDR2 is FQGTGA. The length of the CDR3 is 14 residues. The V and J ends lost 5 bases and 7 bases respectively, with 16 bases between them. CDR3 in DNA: TGTGCCAGCAGCCCGCTGGGATGGATGAATACGCAGTATTTT. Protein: CASSPLGWMNTQYF.

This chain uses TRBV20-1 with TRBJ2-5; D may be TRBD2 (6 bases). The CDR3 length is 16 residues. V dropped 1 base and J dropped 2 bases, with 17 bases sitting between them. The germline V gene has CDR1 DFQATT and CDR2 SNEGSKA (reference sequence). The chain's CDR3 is CSARGGIATTQETQYF. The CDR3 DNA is TGCAGTGCTAGAGGCGGGATTGCTACAACTCAAGAGACCCAGTACTTC.

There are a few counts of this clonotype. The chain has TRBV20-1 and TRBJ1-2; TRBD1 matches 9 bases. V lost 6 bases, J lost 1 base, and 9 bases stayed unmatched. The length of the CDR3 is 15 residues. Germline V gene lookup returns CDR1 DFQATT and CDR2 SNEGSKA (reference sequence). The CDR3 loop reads CSAGAGQGVNYGYTF. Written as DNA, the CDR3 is TGCAGTGCGGGGGCGGGACAGGGAGTTAACTATGGCTACACCTTC.

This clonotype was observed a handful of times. This chain's CDR3 is CASSPSQGLAKNIQYF. The CDR3 coding sequence is TGTGCCAGCTCACCATCGCAGGGATTAGCCAAAAACATTCAGTACTTC. The J gene is TRBJ2-4, the V gene TRBV18; a weak D match, TRBD1 (5 bases). Germline CDR1 reads KGHSH; CDR2 reads LQKENI. The CDR3 length is 16 residues. V was clipped by 2 bases and J by 0 bases, with 11 bases between them.

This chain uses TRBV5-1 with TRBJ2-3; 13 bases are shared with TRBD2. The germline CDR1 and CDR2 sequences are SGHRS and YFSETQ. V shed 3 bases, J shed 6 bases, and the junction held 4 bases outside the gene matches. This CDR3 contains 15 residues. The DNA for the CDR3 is TGCGCCAGCAGCTCTACTAGCGGGGGGGCGGATACGCAGTATTTT. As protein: CASSSTSGGADTQYF.